This TCR beta chain was found in a study of regulatory T cells in long-lasting Graves disease. Construction of TCR beta libraries relied on iRepertoire HTBI primers and on Arm-PCR targeting CDR3 regions. MiXCR, run by TCRdb on the multiplex PCR reads, gives a single entry per CDR3 protein. This sample has about 310,000 distinct CDR3 sequences, with around 23% found just once. This CDR3 has 15 amino acids. The V end lost 5 bases, the J end lost 1 base, and 13 bases lay between the germline ends. CDR1 SGHVS and CDR2 FQNEAQ come from the germline V gene. Time point in this sample: persistent/refractory GD, antithyroid drugs over 5 years with positive TRAb. Preparation of the TCR library used RNA extracted from PBMCs.

This TCR was recovered from a female donor with Graves disease. This chain joins TRBV7-8 and TRBJ2-3; D remains unclear. The input for sequencing was peripheral blood mononuclear cells (PBMCs), taken when the disease was refractory, from a patient treated with antithyroid drugs. The CDR3 loop reads CASSPIGGGTDTQYF. The CDR3 bases are TGTGCCAGCAGCCCTATCGGTGGCGGCACAGATACGCAGTATTTT.